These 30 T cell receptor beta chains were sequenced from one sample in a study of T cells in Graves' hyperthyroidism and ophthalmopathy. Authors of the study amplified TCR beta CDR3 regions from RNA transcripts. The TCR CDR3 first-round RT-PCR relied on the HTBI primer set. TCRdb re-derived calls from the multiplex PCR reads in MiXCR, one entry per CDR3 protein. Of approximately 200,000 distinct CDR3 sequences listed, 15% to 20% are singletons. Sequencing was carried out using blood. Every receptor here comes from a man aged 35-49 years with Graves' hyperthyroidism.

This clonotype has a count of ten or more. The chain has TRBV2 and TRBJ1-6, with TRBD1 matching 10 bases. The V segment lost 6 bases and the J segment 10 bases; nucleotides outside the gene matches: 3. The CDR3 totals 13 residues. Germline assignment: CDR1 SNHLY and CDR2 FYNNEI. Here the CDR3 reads CASSQDRGSPLHF. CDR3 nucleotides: TGTGCCAGCAGCCAGGACAGGGGGTCACCCCTCCACTTT.

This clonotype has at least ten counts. The CDR3 DNA is TGTGCCAGCAGTGAATCCGGGGAGCTGTTTTTT. Its protein product is CASSESGELFF. The V and J genes are TRBV2 and TRBJ2-2; no clear D. The CDR3 has 11 amino acids. The V gene's germline CDR1 is SNHLY and CDR2 FYNNEI. V was pared by 2 bases and J by 6 bases, with 1 base between.

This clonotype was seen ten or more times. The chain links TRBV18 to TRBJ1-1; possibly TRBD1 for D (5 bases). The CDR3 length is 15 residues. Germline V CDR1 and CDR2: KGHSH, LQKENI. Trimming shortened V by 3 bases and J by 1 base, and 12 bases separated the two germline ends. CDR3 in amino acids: CASSPRDVGNTEAFF. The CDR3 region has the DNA TGTGCCAGCTCACCCCGGGACGTGGGGAACACTGAAGCTTTCTTT.

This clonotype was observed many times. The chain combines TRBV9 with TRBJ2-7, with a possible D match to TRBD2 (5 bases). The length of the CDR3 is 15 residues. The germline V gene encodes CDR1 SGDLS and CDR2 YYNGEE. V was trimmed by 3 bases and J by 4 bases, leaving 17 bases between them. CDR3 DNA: TGTGCCAGCAGCGCCCGGGGAGCGGCCGGATACGAGCAGTACTTC. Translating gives CASSARGAAGYEQYF.

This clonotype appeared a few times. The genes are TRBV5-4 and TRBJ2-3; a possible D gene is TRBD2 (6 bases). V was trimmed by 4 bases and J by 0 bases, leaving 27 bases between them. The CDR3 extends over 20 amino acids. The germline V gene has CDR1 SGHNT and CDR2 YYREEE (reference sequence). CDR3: CASSPIYYAGYPSSTDTQYF. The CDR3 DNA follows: TGTGCCAGCAGCCCGATTTATTACGCGGGATATCCTTCTAGCACAGATACGCAGTATTTT.

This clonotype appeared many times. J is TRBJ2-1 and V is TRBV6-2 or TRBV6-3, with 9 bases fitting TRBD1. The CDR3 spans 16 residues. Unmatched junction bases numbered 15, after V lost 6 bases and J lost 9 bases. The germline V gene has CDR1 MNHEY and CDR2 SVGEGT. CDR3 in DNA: TGTGCCAGCAGCCTGCATCCGGGACAGGGTCTTATTGAGCAGTTCTTC. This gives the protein CASSLHPGQGLIEQFF.

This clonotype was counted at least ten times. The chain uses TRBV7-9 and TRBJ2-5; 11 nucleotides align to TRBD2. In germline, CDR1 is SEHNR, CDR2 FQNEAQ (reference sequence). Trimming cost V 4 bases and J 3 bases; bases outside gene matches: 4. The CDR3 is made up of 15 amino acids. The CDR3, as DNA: TGTGCCAGCAGCTCTGGGGGACTAGCGGAAGAGACCCAGTACTTC. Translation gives CASSSGGLAEETQYF.

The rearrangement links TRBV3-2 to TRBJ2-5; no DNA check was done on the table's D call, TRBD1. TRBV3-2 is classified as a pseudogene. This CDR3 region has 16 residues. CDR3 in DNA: TGTGCCAGCAGCCAAGGGAACCGGGGGGGCCGAGAGACCCAGTACTTC. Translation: CASSQGNRGGRETQYF.

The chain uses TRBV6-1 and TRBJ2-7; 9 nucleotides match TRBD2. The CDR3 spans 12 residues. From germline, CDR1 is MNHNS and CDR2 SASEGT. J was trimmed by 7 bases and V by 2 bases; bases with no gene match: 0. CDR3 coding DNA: TGTGCCAGCAGTGAACTAGCGGGGGAGCAGTACTTC. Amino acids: CASSELAGEQYF.

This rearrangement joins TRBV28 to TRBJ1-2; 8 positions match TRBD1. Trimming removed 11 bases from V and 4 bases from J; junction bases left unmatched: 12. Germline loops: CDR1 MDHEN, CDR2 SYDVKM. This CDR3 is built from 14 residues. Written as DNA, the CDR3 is TGTGCCGCGCACTCCATTCAGGGGGCCTATGGCTACACCTTC. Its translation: CAAHSIQGAYGYTF.

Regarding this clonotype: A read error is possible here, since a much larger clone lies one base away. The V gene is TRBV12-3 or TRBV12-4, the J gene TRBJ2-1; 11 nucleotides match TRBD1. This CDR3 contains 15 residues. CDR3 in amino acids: CASSPRTGGGNERFF. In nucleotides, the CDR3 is TGTGCCAGCAGTCCGCGGACAGGGGGCGGCAATGAGCGGTTCTTC.

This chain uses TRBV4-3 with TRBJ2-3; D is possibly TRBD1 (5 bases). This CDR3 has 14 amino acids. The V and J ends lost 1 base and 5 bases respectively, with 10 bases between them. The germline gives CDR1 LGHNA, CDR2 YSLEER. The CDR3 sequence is CASSQGGRGDTQYF. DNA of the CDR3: TGCGCCAGCAGCCAAGGGGGTAGGGGAGATACGCAGTATTTT.

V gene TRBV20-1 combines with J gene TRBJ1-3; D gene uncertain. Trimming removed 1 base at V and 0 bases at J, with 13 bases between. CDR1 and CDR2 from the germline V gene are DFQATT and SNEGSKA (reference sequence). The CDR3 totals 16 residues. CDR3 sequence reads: CSARASGEASGNTIYF. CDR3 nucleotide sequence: TGCAGTGCTAGAGCCTCGGGCGAAGCCTCTGGAAACACCATATATTTT.

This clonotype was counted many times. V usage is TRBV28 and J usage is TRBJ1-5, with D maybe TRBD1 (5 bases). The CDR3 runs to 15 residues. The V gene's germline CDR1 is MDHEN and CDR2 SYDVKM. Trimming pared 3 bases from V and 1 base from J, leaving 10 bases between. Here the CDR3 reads CASSLVRVSNQPQHF. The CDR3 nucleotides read TGTGCCAGCAGTTTGGTCAGGGTAAGCAATCAGCCCCAGCATTTT.

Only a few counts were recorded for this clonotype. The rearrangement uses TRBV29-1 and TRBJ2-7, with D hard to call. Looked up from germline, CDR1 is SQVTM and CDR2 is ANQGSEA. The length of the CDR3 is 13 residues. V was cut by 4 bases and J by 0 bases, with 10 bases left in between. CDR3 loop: CSVVDMSSYEQYF. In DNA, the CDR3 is TGCAGCGTTGTTGACATGAGCTCCTACGAGCAGTACTTC.

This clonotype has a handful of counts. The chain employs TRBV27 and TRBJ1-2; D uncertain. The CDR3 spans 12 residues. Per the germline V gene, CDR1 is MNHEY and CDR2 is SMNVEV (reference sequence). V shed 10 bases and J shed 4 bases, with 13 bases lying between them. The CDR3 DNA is TGTGCCACTCTAGTGCTAGGCTATGGCTACACCTTC. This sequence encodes CATLVLGYGYTF.

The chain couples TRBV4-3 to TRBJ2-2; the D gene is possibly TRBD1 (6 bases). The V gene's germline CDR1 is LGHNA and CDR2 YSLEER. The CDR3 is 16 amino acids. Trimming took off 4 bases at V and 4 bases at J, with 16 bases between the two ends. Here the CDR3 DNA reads TGCGCCAGCAGCCGAACAGGGTCCGCGATCACCGGGGAGCTGTTTTTT. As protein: CASSRTGSAITGELFF.

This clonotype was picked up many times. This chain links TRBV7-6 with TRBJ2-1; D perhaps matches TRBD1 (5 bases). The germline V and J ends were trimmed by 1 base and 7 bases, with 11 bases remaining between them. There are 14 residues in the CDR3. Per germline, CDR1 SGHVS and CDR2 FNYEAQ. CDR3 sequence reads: CASSLGAGFNEQFF. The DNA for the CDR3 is TGTGCCAGCAGCTTAGGGGCAGGGTTTAATGAGCAGTTCTTC.

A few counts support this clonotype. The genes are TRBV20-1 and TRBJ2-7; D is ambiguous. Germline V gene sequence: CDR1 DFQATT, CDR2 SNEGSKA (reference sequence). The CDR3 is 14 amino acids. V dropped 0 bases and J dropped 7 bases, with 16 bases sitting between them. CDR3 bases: TGCAGTGCTAGAGATCGTATAGGGAAAGGTGAGCAGTACTTC. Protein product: CSARDRIGKGEQYF.

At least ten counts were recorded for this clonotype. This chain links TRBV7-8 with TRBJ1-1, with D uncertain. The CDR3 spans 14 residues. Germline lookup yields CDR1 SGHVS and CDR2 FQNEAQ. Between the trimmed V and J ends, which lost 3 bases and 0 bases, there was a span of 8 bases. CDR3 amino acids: CASSLGELNTEAFF. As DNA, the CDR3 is TGTGCCAGCAGCTTGGGAGAGTTGAACACTGAAGCTTTCTTT.

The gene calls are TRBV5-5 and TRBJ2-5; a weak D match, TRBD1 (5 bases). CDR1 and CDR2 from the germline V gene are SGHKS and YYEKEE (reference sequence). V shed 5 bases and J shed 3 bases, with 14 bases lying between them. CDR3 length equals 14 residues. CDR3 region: CASRKGAMEETQYF. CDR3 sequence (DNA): TGTGCCAGCAGAAAAGGGGCTATGGAAGAGACCCAGTACTTC.

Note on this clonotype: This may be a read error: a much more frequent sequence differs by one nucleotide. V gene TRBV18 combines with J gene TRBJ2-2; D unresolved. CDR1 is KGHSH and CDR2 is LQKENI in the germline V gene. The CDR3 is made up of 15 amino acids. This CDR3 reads CAGSPSWGNTGELFF. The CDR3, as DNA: TGTGCCGGCTCACCCTCCTGGGGGAACACCGGGGAGCTGTTTTTT.

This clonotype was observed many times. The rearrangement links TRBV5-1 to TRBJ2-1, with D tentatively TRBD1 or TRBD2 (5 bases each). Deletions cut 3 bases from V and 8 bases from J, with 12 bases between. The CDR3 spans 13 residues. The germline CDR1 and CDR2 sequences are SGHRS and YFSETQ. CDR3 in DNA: TGCGCCAGCAGCTCCGTCCGAGGGGATGAGCAGTTCTTC. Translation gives CASSSVRGDEQFF.

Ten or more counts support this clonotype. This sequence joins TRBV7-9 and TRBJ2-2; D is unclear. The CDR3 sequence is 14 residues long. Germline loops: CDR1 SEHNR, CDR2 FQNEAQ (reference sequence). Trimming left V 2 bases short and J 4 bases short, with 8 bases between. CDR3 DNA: TGTGCCAGCAGCTTAACGACGGTCACCGGGGAGCTGTTTTTT. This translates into CASSLTTVTGELFF.

Here the CDR3 DNA reads TGTGCCAGCACCTACCCGTGGCTACAAACGAACACTGAAGCTTTCTTT. This encodes CASTYPWLQTNTEAFF. The chain combines TRBV6-1 with TRBJ1-1; D is unclear. Trimming left V 7 bases short and J 1 base short, with 19 bases between. Germline CDR1 reads MNHNS; CDR2 reads SASEGT. The CDR3 covers 16 residues.

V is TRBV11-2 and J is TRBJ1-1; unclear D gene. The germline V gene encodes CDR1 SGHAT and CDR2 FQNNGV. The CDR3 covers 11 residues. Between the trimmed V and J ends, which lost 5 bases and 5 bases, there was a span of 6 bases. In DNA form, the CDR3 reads TGTGCCAGCAGCCTCGAGACTGAAGCTTTCTTT. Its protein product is CASSLETEAFF.

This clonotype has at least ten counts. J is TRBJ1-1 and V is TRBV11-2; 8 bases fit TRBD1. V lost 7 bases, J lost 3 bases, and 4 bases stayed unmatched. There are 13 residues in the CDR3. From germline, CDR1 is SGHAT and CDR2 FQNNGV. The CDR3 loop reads CASTDRVDTEAFF. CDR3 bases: TGTGCCAGCACGGACAGGGTGGACACTGAAGCTTTCTTT.

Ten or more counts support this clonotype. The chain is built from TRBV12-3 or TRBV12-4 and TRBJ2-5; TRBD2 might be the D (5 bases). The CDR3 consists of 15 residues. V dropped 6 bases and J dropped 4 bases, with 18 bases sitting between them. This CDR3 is CASSRSGWAGETQYF. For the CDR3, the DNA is TGTGCCAGCAGCCGCTCTGGGTGGGCGGGAGAGACCCAGTACTTC.

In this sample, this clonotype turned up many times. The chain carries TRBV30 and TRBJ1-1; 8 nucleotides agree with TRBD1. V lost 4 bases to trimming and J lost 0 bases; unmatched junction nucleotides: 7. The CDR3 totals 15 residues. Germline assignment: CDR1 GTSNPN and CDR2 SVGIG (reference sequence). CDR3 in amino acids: CAWNRDRSMNTEAFF. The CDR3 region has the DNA TGTGCCTGGAACCGGGACAGGAGCATGAACACTGAAGCTTTCTTT.

CDR3 bases: TGTGCCAGCAGCCCCCGGTCAGGGGGCGCAGATACGCAGTATTTT. Amino acid sequence: CASSPRSGGADTQYF. V gene TRBV7-8 combines with J gene TRBJ2-3; 8 nucleotides align to TRBD1. J gave up 4 bases and V 5 bases, and 8 bases lay outside the gene matches. The CDR3 length is 15 residues. The germline gives CDR1 SGHVS, CDR2 FQNEAQ.